This is a list of T cell receptor beta chains from one sample in a study of OX40 agonist ivuxolimab in advanced cancers. Using immunoSEQ multiplex PCR, the repertoire was profiled, and TCRdb retains in-frame clones only, with some absent. The sample shows about 86,000 clones, about 90% of them seen only once. Specimen: CD4+ or CD8+ T cells sorted from blood, collected in a trial of the OX40 agonist ivuxolimab. The receptors stem from an adult with an advanced solid tumor such as melanoma, head and neck, liver or kidney cancer. Both conserved end residues are part of each CDR3. Each record gives: CDR3 length, J gene, V gene, D gene, clone size, CDR3 protein, CDR3 DNA. A D gene is named only where the DNA matches it firmly. The size of a clone is reported for some rows only, either as once, few or many, or as a class for expanded clones.

13,TRBJ1-1,TRBV7-3,NA,once,CASSFSGNTEAFF,TGTGCCAGCAGCTTCAGCGGGAACACTGAAGCTTTCTTT
13,TRBJ1-1,TRBV7-3,NA,NA,CASSLTGITEAFF,TGTGCCAGCAGCCTAACGGGGATCACTGAAGCTTTCTTT
16,TRBJ1-1,TRBV19,NA,NA,CATRDSGGERNTEAFF,TGTGCCACCAGAGACAGTGGGGGTGAGAGGAACACTGAAGCTTTCTTT
12,TRBJ1-6,TRBV4-1,NA,NA,CASSQEISPLHF,TGCGCCAGCAGCCAAGAGATTTCACCCCTCCACTTT
12,TRBJ2-3,TRBV13,NA,once,CASSLGADTQYF,TGTGCCAGCAGCTTAGGGGCAGATACGCAGTATTTT
14,TRBJ1-1,TRBV4-1,NA,NA,CASSQAYGNTEAFF,TGCGCCAGCAGCCAAGCCTACGGGAACACTGAAGCTTTCTTT
14,TRBJ2-1,TRBV4-1,TRBD2,NA,CASSHRSGRDEQFF,TGCGCCAGCAGCCATCGTAGCGGGAGAGATGAGCAGTTCTTC
17,TRBJ2-1,TRBV4-1,TRBD1,NA,CASSQEPGGPSYNEQFF,TGCGCCAGCAGCCAAGAACCAGGGGGCCCCTCCTACAATGAGCAGTTCTTC
15,TRBJ1-1,TRBV2,TRBD1,NA,CASSEMGQGNTEAFF,TGTGCCAGCAGTGAAATGGGACAGGGGAACACTGAAGCTTTCTTT
14,TRBJ2-7,TRBV7-9,NA,NA,CASSLLGQNYEQYF,TGTGCCAGCAGCTTATTAGGACAGAACTACGAGCAGTACTTC
14,TRBJ1-1,TRBV7-9,NA,NA,CASSFTDLNTEAFF,TGTGCCAGCAGCTTCACAGACCTGAACACTGAAGCTTTCTTT
11,TRBJ2-1,TRBV30,NA,NA,CAWSVSGDEFF,TGTGCCTGGAGTGTTTCCGGGGATGAGTTCTTC
13,TRBJ1-2,TRBV4-2,NA,NA,CASSQDQGYGYTF,TGTGCCAGCAGCCAAGATCAAGGCTATGGCTACACCTTC
15,TRBJ2-3,TRBV5-1,TRBD2,NA,CASSLSGRVVDTQYF,TGCGCCAGCAGCCTTAGCGGGAGGGTTGTAGATACGCAGTATTTT
14,TRBJ1-1,TRBV27,NA,NA,CASSPGQSHTEAFF,TGTGCCAGCAGCCCGGGACAAAGTCACACTGAAGCTTTCTTT
12,TRBJ2-1,TRBV6-1,NA,NA,CASPNWRHEQFF,TGTGCCAGCCCCAATTGGAGGCATGAGCAGTTCTTC
12,TRBJ1-1,TRBV29-1,NA,NA,CSVNGGPTEAFF,TGCAGCGTTAACGGGGGGCCCACTGAAGCTTTCTTT
15,TRBJ2-7,TRBV4-1,TRBD1,NA,CASSQDPGGYYEQYF,TGCGCCAGCAGCCAAGATCCAGGGGGCTACTACGAGCAGTACTTC
21,TRBJ2-3,TRBV9,NA,NA,CASSVGPAGRSSRSSTDTQYF,TGTGCCAGCAGCGTAGGTCCAGCGGGCCGTTCTTCCCGCTCTAGCACAGATACGCAGTATTTT
12,TRBJ2-5,TRBV7-9,NA,NA,CASSFIQETQYF,TGTGCCAGCAGCTTCATTCAAGAGACCCAGTACTTC
16,TRBJ1-2,TRBV28,NA,NA,CASSLGGLLADKGYTF,TGTGCCAGCAGTTTAGGAGGGTTACTCGCGGATAAGGGCTACACCTTC
15,TRBJ2-7,TRBV28,TRBD1,once,CASSPTGQGSYEQYF,TGTGCCAGCAGTCCGACCGGACAGGGGTCCTACGAGCAGTACTTC
13,TRBJ2-7,TRBV5-6,NA,NA,CASSERTVYEQYF,TGTGCCAGCAGCGAACGTACAGTATACGAGCAGTACTTC
15,TRBJ2-1,TRBV21-1,NA,NA,CASSIRDRGRHEQFF,TGTGCCAGCAGCATCCGGGACAGGGGTCGTCATGAGCAGTTCTTC
13,TRBJ1-1,TRBV27,NA,NA,CASSRRGITEAFF,TGTGCCAGCAGCCGGAGGGGAATCACTGAAGCTTTCTTT
11,TRBJ2-5,TRBV18,NA,NA,CASSPSETQYF,TGTGCCAGCTCACCATCAGAGACCCAGTACTTC
16,TRBJ2-2,TRBV27,NA,NA,CASSLQQGLSTGELFF,TGTGCCAGCAGTCTCCAACAGGGATTGAGCACCGGGGAGCTGTTTTTT
14,TRBJ2-1,TRBV21-1,NA,NA,CASSLPTGDNEQFF,TGTGCCAGCAGCCTACCGACAGGGGACAATGAGCAGTTCTTC
15,TRBJ2-7,TRBV5-6,NA,NA,CASSLIRTVPYEQYF,TGTGCCAGCAGCTTAATTCGGACGGTGCCCTACGAGCAGTACTTC
14,TRBJ1-5,TRBV7-2,NA,NA,CASSGQGGNQPQHF,TGTGCCAGCAGCGGGCAGGGAGGTAATCAGCCCCAGCATTTT
18,TRBJ1-2,TRBV9,NA,NA,CASSVGGAGNALGHGYTF,TGTGCCAGCAGCGTAGGGGGAGCAGGGAACGCGTTGGGACATGGCTACACCTTC
18,TRBJ2-1,TRBV19,NA,NA,CASSRYRERPYGDNEQFF,TGTGCCAGTAGTCGCTACCGGGAGAGGCCGTACGGGGACAATGAGCAGTTCTTC
13,TRBJ2-7,TRBV10-3,NA,NA,CAISESGPAEQYF,TGTGCCATCAGTGAGTCAGGTCCGGCTGAGCAGTACTTC
13,TRBJ1-1,TRBV5-1,NA,NA,CASSFGTNTEAFF,TGCGCCAGCAGCTTCGGGACGAACACTGAAGCTTTCTTT
13,TRBJ2-2,TRBV27,NA,NA,CASTGDITGELFF,TGTGCCAGCACCGGGGACATCACCGGGGAGCTGTTTTTT
17,TRBJ2-3,TRBV7-9,TRBD2,once,CASSLGQTSGSDDTQYF,TGTGCCAGCAGCTTAGGCCAGACTAGCGGGAGTGACGATACGCAGTATTTT
15,TRBJ2-1,TRBV10-3,TRBD2,NA,CAISDRGTSAYEQFF,TGTGCCATCAGTGACCGCGGGACTAGCGCTTATGAGCAGTTCTTC
13,TRBJ1-1,TRBV11-2,NA,once,CASAPRGRSEAFF,TGTGCCAGCGCTCCCCGAGGGAGAAGTGAAGCTTTCTTT
12,TRBJ2-1,TRBV9,NA,NA,CASSPWSGEQFF,TGTGCCAGCAGCCCATGGTCCGGGGAGCAGTTCTTC
11,TRBJ2-5,TRBV7-9,NA,NA,CASSFQETQYF,TGTGCCAGCAGCTTCCAAGAGACCCAGTACTTC
15,TRBJ2-5,TRBV7-2,NA,NA,CASSLYEGKEKTQYF,TGTGCCAGCAGCTTATATGAGGGGAAGGAAAAGACCCAGTACTTC
14,TRBJ1-1,TRBV10-3,TRBD1,NA,CAISTPGQSTEAFF,TGTGCCATCAGTACTCCGGGACAGAGCACTGAAGCTTTCTTT
14,TRBJ1-1,TRBV11-3,TRBD1,NA,CASGWDRVNTEAFF,TGTGCCAGCGGATGGGACAGGGTGAACACTGAAGCTTTCTTT
16,TRBJ1-4,TRBV28,NA,NA,CASSLFSYATNEKLFF,TGTGCCAGCAGCCTGTTCTCATATGCAACTAATGAAAAACTGTTTTTT
15,TRBJ2-5,TRBV7-8,TRBD1,NA,CASSSNRGLRETQYF,TGTGCCAGCAGCTCCAACAGGGGGCTCCGAGAGACCCAGTACTTC
16,TRBJ1-4,TRBV6-1,NA,NA,CASSEIPRTKSEKLFF,TGTGCCAGCAGTGAAATTCCCCGGACGAAGAGTGAAAAACTGTTTTTT
15,TRBJ2-5,TRBV5-1,NA,NA,CASSLGGHPQETQYF,TGCGCCAGCAGCTTGGGTGGACACCCGCAAGAGACCCAGTACTTC
15,TRBJ2-3,TRBV27,NA,once,CASSLRRRVTDTQYF,TGTGCCAGCAGTTTAAGGCGCAGGGTGACAGATACGCAGTATTTT
12,TRBJ2-1,TRBV7-3,NA,NA,CASSLSGNEQFF,TGTGCCAGCAGCTTATCCGGCAATGAGCAGTTCTTC
13,TRBJ2-7,TRBV27,TRBD2,NA,CASSFLAGGEQYF,TGTGCCAGCAGTTTCCTAGCGGGAGGTGAACAGTACTTC
17,TRBJ1-1,TRBV10-3,TRBD1,NA,CAISAGQGAGEGTEAFF,TGTGCCATCAGTGCGGGACAGGGGGCTGGGGAGGGCACTGAAGCTTTCTTT
14,TRBJ2-7,TRBV9,TRBD1,NA,CASSRTGESYEQYF,TGTGCCAGCAGCCGGACAGGGGAAAGCTACGAGCAGTACTTC
14,TRBJ2-7,TRBV5-6,NA,NA,CASSFEGQAYEQYF,TGTGCCAGCAGCTTTGAGGGACAAGCCTACGAGCAGTACTTC
17,TRBJ2-1,TRBV5-1,TRBD2,NA,CASSLNPLGLDYNEQFF,TGCGCCAGCAGCTTGAACCCCCTAGGACTAGACTACAATGAGCAGTTCTTC
14,TRBJ2-1,TRBV9,TRBD1,NA,CASSVGDRNNEQFF,TGTGCCAGCAGCGTAGGGGACAGAAACAATGAGCAGTTCTTC
14,TRBJ2-5,TRBV28,NA,few,CASKLTQSQETQYF,TGTGCCAGCAAACTTACGCAGTCCCAAGAGACCCAGTACTTC
15,TRBJ2-3,TRBV10-3,TRBD2,NA,CAIKAGDGFTDTQYF,TGTGCCATCAAAGCGGGGGACGGTTTCACAGATACGCAGTATTTT
15,TRBJ2-3,TRBV19,NA,NA,CASSPWTASTDTQYF,TGTGCCAGTAGTCCGTGGACAGCTAGCACAGATACGCAGTATTTT
14,TRBJ2-1,TRBV5-1,NA,NA,CASSLAASLGGQFF,TGCGCCAGCAGCTTGGCTGCCTCCCTCGGTGGGCAGTTCTTC
17,TRBJ2-7,TRBV4-1,NA,NA,CASSHYLDLLSSYEQYF,TGCGCCAGCAGCCATTACCTGGACTTACTTAGCTCCTACGAGCAGTACTTC